A single sample gave rise to the 31 T cell receptor beta chains below, sequenced in a study of neurological immune-mediated disorders (dated by TCRdb to the late 2010s). The method behind the library was 5' RACE. Sequenced on an Illumina HiSeq 2500. The public reads were quality trimmed at Q25 with fastp and then assembled into clones with MiXCR by TCRdb, keeping productive beta chains. A single entry per CDR3 protein holds the most common genes and DNA from its merged rows. The table for this sample lists 95,000 or so distinct CDR3 sequences; 3.5% to 4% of them were counted only once. The top ten clonotypes cover 5% to 6.5% of the sample. Material: PBMCs. The receptors were sampled from a woman aged 18-30 years with multiple sclerosis.

This chain uses TRBV3-1 with TRBJ2-7, with D perhaps TRBD2 (6 bases). The CDR3 totals 13 residues. The V and J ends lost 4 bases and 3 bases respectively, with 10 bases between them. Germline V gene data show CDR1 as LGHDT and CDR2 as YNNKEL (reference sequence). The CDR3 DNA is TGTGCCAGCAGCCCCCTGGAGGGCTACGAGCAGTACTTC. It yields the protein CASSPLEGYEQYF.

This clonotype was counted at least ten times. The chain carries TRBV7-6 and TRBJ2-2; D is undetermined. The CDR3 sequence is 13 residues long. The germline gives CDR1 SGHVS, CDR2 FNYEAQ. The V end was cut by 1 base, the J end by 8 bases, with 8 bases between. This chain's CDR3 is CASSLESKGELFF. The DNA of the CDR3 is TGTGCCAGCAGCTTAGAGTCTAAAGGGGAGCTGTTTTTT.

This clonotype was detected many times. The DNA for the CDR3 is TGTGCCAGCTCACCACTACGGAACACCGGGGAGCTGTTTTTT. Its translation: CASSPLRNTGELFF. V is TRBV18 and J is TRBJ2-2, with D hard to call. The CDR3 has 14 amino acids. Germline V lookup: CDR1 KGHSH, CDR2 LQKENI. V was shortened by 1 base and J by 1 base, with 4 bases between the two germline ends.

This clonotype was recorded at least ten times. The gene calls are TRBV28 and TRBJ2-4, with D unresolved. Germline CDR1 reads MDHEN; CDR2 reads SYDVKM. The CDR3 is made up of 14 amino acids. The germline V and J ends were trimmed by 3 bases and 3 bases, with 9 bases remaining between them. The CDR3 coding sequence is TGTGCCAGCAGTTTCCCTGGATACAAAAACATTCAGTACTTC. It yields the protein CASSFPGYKNIQYF.

This clonotype was seen many times. The chain links TRBV5-1 to TRBJ2-7, with TRBD1 as a possible D gene (6 bases). Trimming took off 5 bases at V and 0 bases at J, with 9 bases between the two ends. The germline V gene has CDR1 SGHRS and CDR2 YFSETQ. The CDR3 runs to 13 residues. The CDR3 reads CASRTGSSYEQYF. The CDR3 nucleotides are TGCGCCAGCAGAACAGGGAGCTCCTACGAGCAGTACTTC.

There are many counts of this clonotype. The rearrangement links TRBV25-1 to TRBJ2-7; D not certain. Trimming left V 3 bases short and J 2 bases short, with 11 bases between. The CDR3 is made up of 14 amino acids. Germline values: CDR1 MGHDK, CDR2 SYGVNS. The CDR3 region has the DNA TGTGCCAGCAGTGACTTTAAGGAGACCTACGAGCAGTACTTC. It is translated as CASSDFKETYEQYF.

This clonotype was picked up many times. The chain couples TRBV7-3 to TRBJ2-3; TRBD1 is a possible D gene (5 bases). Trimming left V 7 bases short and J 4 bases short, with 12 bases between. CDR1 and CDR2 from the germline V gene are SGHTA and FQGTGA. This CDR3 has 13 residues. In DNA form, the CDR3 reads TGTGCCAGCACAACAGGACCGCCAGATACGCAGTATTTT. This gives the protein CASTTGPPDTQYF.

This clonotype has at least ten counts. The chain is built from TRBV20-1 and TRBJ2-7, with 12 bases fitting TRBD2. The CDR3 spans 15 residues. The germline CDR1 and CDR2 sequences are DFQATT and SNEGSKA (reference sequence). Losses at the gene ends were 5 bases for V and 3 bases for J; bases not matched to a gene: 8. The CDR3 nucleotides are TGCAGTGCTGGTGAAACTAGCGGGGGGATCTACGAGCAGTACTTC. It codes for CSAGETSGGIYEQYF.

This clonotype was recorded a few times. Its ends do not fully match the called genes, so a read error is possible. The chain links TRBV28 to TRBJ2-7; tentatively, D is TRBD1 (6 bases). Germline CDR1 and CDR2: MDHEN and SYDVKM. The CDR3 consists of 14 residues. The CDR3 protein is CASGSPGVSHEQYF. The DNA for the CDR3 is TGTGCCAGCGGTAGCCCAGGGGTCTCCCACGAGCAGTACTTC.

Many counts were recorded for this clonotype. The J gene is TRBJ2-7, the V gene TRBV12-3 or TRBV12-4; 12 positions match TRBD2. The CDR3 spans 14 residues. The V segment lost 5 bases and the J segment 6 bases; nucleotides outside the gene matches: 5. CDR3 loop: CASSRRLAGVEQYF. CDR3 coding DNA: TGTGCCAGCAGTCGTAGACTAGCGGGGGTCGAGCAGTACTTC.

In this sample, this clonotype turned up many times. The J gene is TRBJ1-1, the V gene TRBV20-1; D remains ambiguous. Germline V gene lookup returns CDR1 DFQATT and CDR2 SNEGSKA (reference sequence). The CDR3 consists of 12 residues. V lost 3 bases and J lost 3, with 8 bases in between. In nucleotides, the CDR3 is TGCAGTGCTAGTGGTCCCTACACTGAAGCTTTCTTT. Its translation is CSASGPYTEAFF.

Concerning this clonotype: One base away lies a much larger clone, so this may be a sequencing read error. This is likely a read error, given that the CDR3 carries no conserved phenylalanine or tryptophan at its end. This rearrangement joins TRBV5-1 to TRBJ2-1; D not resolved. V was pared by 0 bases and J by 8 bases, with 6 bases between. This CDR3 has 12 amino acids. Germline loops: CDR1 SGHRS, CDR2 YFSETQ. The CDR3 DNA is TGCGCCAGCAGCTTGGCTTGGGATGAGCAGTTCATC. It translates to CASSLAWDEQFI.

Ten or more counts support this clonotype. The CDR3 protein is CSASGQGASGANVLTF. CDR3 sequence (DNA): TGCAGTGCTAGCGGACAGGGGGCGTCTGGGGCCAACGTCCTGACTTTC. The genes are TRBV20-1 and TRBJ2-6; 11 bases are a match to TRBD1. Per germline, CDR1 DFQATT and CDR2 SNEGSKA (reference sequence). The length of the CDR3 is 16 residues. After removal of 3 bases from V and 1 base from J, the junction contained 2 bases not matched to a gene.

This clonotype was seen ten or more times. This chain connects TRBV11-2 to TRBJ1-2, with 9 nucleotides matching TRBD1. Germline values: CDR1 SGHAT, CDR2 FQNNGV. The CDR3 consists of 14 residues. V shed 5 bases and J 4 bases; nucleotides not matched to a gene: 5. This CDR3 is CASSATGGGYGYTF. DNA for the CDR3: TGTGCCAGCAGCGCTACAGGGGGCGGCTATGGCTACACCTTC.

The sample holds many counts of this clonotype. A read error may produce the germline difference seen at one junction end. The CDR3 loop is CASSSLGPASSLHF. The CDR3 DNA follows: TGTGCCAGCAGCTCCCTTGGACCCGCTTCATCCCTCCACTTT. V is TRBV11-2 and J is TRBJ1-6; no clear D gene. The CDR3 runs to 14 residues. Germline lookup yields CDR1 SGHAT and CDR2 FQNNGV.

The chain carries TRBV20-1 and TRBJ1-6; TRBD1 might be the D (6 bases). The germline gives CDR1 DFQATT, CDR2 SNEGSKA (reference sequence). The V gene lost 1 base and the J gene lost 8 bases, with 9 bases spanning the gap. The CDR3 spans 13 residues. CDR3 coding DNA: TGCAGTGCTAGAGGACAGGTCGATTCACCCCTCCACTTT. It translates to CSARGQVDSPLHF.

This clonotype was picked up a small number of times. This CDR3 reads CSVVTSETQYF. In DNA form, the CDR3 reads TGCAGCGTTGTGACTTCCGAGACCCAGTACTTC. The chain recombines TRBV29-1 with TRBJ2-5; D call uncertain. The CDR3 is 11 amino acids. The germline CDR1 and CDR2 sequences are SQVTM and ANQGSEA. V was cut by 4 bases and J by 5 bases, with 8 bases left in between.

This clonotype was observed many times. The V and J genes are TRBV7-8 and TRBJ2-7; a possible D gene is TRBD2 (5 bases). Germline V gene sequence: CDR1 SGHVS, CDR2 FQNEAQ. The CDR3 totals 18 residues. The V end was cut by 4 bases, the J end by 3 bases, with 25 bases between. CDR3 coding DNA: TGTGCCAGCAGCTCTAGCCGCCAAAGAGAGGTTGGGTTCTACGAGCAGTACTTC. Translated, it gives CASSSSRQREVGFYEQYF.

This clonotype was picked up many times. This rearrangement joins TRBV5-8 to TRBJ2-3, with D uncertain. Germline CDR1 and CDR2: SGHTS and YDEGEE. The CDR3 runs 11 residues. V was trimmed by 4 bases and J by 5 bases, leaving 5 bases between them. This CDR3 is CASSIRDTQYF. The CDR3 DNA reads TGTGCCAGCAGCATTAGAGATACGCAGTATTTT.

The table lists this clonotype with many counts. V gene TRBV20-1 combines with J gene TRBJ2-3; possibly TRBD1 or TRBD2 for D (5 bases each). CDR1 DFQATT and CDR2 SNEGSKA come from the germline V gene (reference sequence). V gave up 0 bases and J gave up 0 bases, with 16 bases separating them. The length of the CDR3 is 17 residues. The CDR3: CSARDLWGTSSTDTQYF. The CDR3 DNA reads TGCAGTGCTAGAGACCTTTGGGGGACCTCTAGCACAGATACGCAGTATTTT.

This clonotype was seen repeatedly, ten times or more. V and J are TRBV20-1 and TRBJ2-2; the match to TRBD2 covers 8 bases. Germline CDR1 and CDR2: DFQATT and SNEGSKA (reference sequence). V was pared by 2 bases and J by 2 bases, with 4 bases of the junction left unmatched. The CDR3 runs to 15 residues. CDR3 DNA: TGCAGTGCTAGAAAACTAGCGGACAACACCGGGGAGCTGTTTTTT. Protein: CSARKLADNTGELFF.

This clonotype was seen ten or more times. The V gene is TRBV7-3, the J gene TRBJ1-1; D not certain. Germline V gene lookup returns CDR1 SGHTA and CDR2 FQGTGA. Deletions cut 4 bases from V and 3 bases from J, with 9 bases between. The CDR3 is 13 residues long. CDR3: CASSSIGDTEAFF. The CDR3 DNA reads as TGTGCCAGCAGCTCCATCGGGGACACTGAAGCTTTCTTT.

This clonotype was seen repeatedly, ten times or more. This chain connects TRBV3-1 to TRBJ1-1; possibly TRBD1 for D (5 bases). Per germline, CDR1 LGHDT and CDR2 YNNKEL (reference sequence). V was cut by 3 bases and J by 10 bases, with 15 bases left in between. This CDR3 is 13 amino acids long. CDR3 protein: CASSQEGSGRAFF. The DNA of the CDR3 is TGTGCCAGCAGCCAGGAGGGGAGTGGACGAGCTTTCTTT.

This clonotype has at least ten counts. The chain has TRBV5-1 and TRBJ2-1; 12 bases match TRBD2. The CDR3 loop spans 16 amino acids. Trimming cost V 4 bases and J 6 bases; bases outside gene matches: 8. Germline CDR1 reads SGHRS; CDR2 reads YFSETQ. CDR3 DNA sequence: TGCGCCAGCAGCCCGCAACTAGCGGGGGGACCCAATGAGCAGTTCTTC. Protein sequence: CASSPQLAGGPNEQFF. Together with reference TRBV5-1 and TRBJ2-1, the CDR3 gives the full variable domain: KAGVTQTPRYLIKTRGQQVTLSCSPISGHRSVSWYQQTPGQGLQFLFEYFSETQRNKGNFPGRFSGRQFSNSRSEMNVSTLELGDSALYLCASSPQLAGGPNEQFFGPGTRLTVL.

Many counts were recorded for this clonotype. The chain carries TRBV11-1 and TRBJ1-1; D uncertain. The CDR3 contains 13 residues. Germline CDR1 and CDR2: SGHAT and FQDESV (reference sequence). The ends were cut back, 4 bases at V and 3 bases at J, with 9 bases in the middle. In DNA, the CDR3 is TGTGCCAGCAGCTCAAGTCCCGACACTGAAGCTTTCTTT. It yields the protein CASSSSPDTEAFF.

This clonotype was seen many times. The rearrangement uses TRBV7-2 and TRBJ2-3; 9 positions match TRBD2. Losses at the gene ends were 5 bases for V and 1 base for J; bases not matched to a gene: 10. This CDR3 has 17 residues. CDR1 is SGHTA, CDR2 FQGNSA, per germline. The CDR3: CASSPRGGRARTDTQYF. Written as DNA, the CDR3 is TGTGCCAGCAGCCCGAGGGGCGGGAGGGCCCGCACAGATACGCAGTATTTT.

This clonotype came up many times. The chain combines TRBV10-3 with TRBJ2-2, with TRBD2 matching over 10 bases. This CDR3 comprises 16 residues. V lost 6 bases to trimming and J lost 5 bases; unmatched junction nucleotides: 9. Germline CDR1 is ENHRY and CDR2 is SYGVKD. CDR3 DNA: TGTGCCATCAGGTCGGCTAGCGGGGGTGAAACCGGGGAGCTGTTTTTT. This encodes CAIRSASGGETGELFF.

This clonotype was recorded many times. Here the CDR3 DNA reads TGCGCCAGCAGCTTGGCCGTAGCGGGAGGCTCCTACGAGCAGTACTTC. This sequence encodes CASSLAVAGGSYEQYF. J is TRBJ2-7 and V is TRBV5-1, with 10 nucleotides matching TRBD2. Germline CDR1 and CDR2: SGHRS and YFSETQ. The V gene end was trimmed by 0 bases and the J gene end by 0 bases; junction bases not matched to a gene: 3. This CDR3 comprises 16 residues.

This clonotype has ten or more counts. The chain carries TRBV7-2 and TRBJ1-1; D unclear. Germline CDR1 reads SGHTA; CDR2 reads FQGNSA. The CDR3 is 13 amino acids. Trimming removed 2 bases from V and 6 bases from J, with 10 bases in between. The CDR3 reads CASSLYPGAEAFF. CDR3 in DNA: TGTGCCAGCAGCTTATACCCCGGAGCTGAAGCTTTCTTT.

This clonotype was counted at least ten times. The chain combines TRBV6-5 with TRBJ2-2, with 9 bases matching TRBD1. J was trimmed by 2 bases and V by 5 bases; bases with no gene match: 9. The CDR3 has 17 residues. CDR1 and CDR2 (germline): MNHEY, SVGAGI. The CDR3 sequence is CASSPWGQGSNTGELFF. The CDR3 DNA follows: TGTGCCAGCAGTCCCTGGGGACAGGGCTCCAACACCGGGGAGCTGTTTTTT.

This clonotype was seen repeatedly, ten times or more. This rearrangement joins TRBV6-5 to TRBJ2-1; D perhaps matches TRBD2 (6 bases). V lost 4 bases to trimming and J lost 9 bases, with 10 bases between them. The CDR3 covers 12 residues. In germline, CDR1 is MNHEY, CDR2 SVGAGI. In DNA, the CDR3 is TGTGCCAGCAGTTCGGGGGAGCCTGAGCAGTTCTTC. This translates into CASSSGEPEQFF.